This TCR beta chain derives from a study of blood T cell repertoires in COVID-19. The CDR3 spans 15 residues. With 1 base removed from V and 5 bases from J, the gap between germline ends came to 12 bases. CDR1 LGHDT and CDR2 YNNKEL come from the germline V gene (reference sequence). Data came from immunoSEQ multiplex PCR; TCRdb stores just in-frame clones and leaves some out. The repertoire holds some 500,000 clones, with over 75% as singletons. The V gene is TRBV3-1 (or the pseudogene TRBV3-2), the J gene TRBJ2-1; TRBD1 might be the D (5 bases). The receptor's source is a woman aged 40 to 50 who had recovered from COVID-19. The sample was PBMCs or T cells enriched from blood (not recorded which). The CDR3: CASSQAAEGDNEQFF. CDR3 DNA sequence: TGTGCCAGCAGCCAAGCAGCCGAAGGGGACAATGAGCAGTTCTTC.